The TCR beta chain described here comes from a study of graft-versus-host responses after intestinal transplantation (dated by TCRdb to 2020 to 2023). Regarding the study in general: The transplants that recipients received were multivisceral, liver-intestinal, or isolated intestinal. Anti-thymocyte globulin induction was given to all recipients, followed by maintenance tacrolimus and steroids for approximately three years. After intestinal transplantation, graft-versus-host and host-versus-graft alloreactive T cell clones in the graft, circulation and bone marrow were tracked using bulk TCR-beta CDR3 sequencing. Alloreactive clones were identified by sequencing pre-transplant mixed lymphocyte reaction products and comparing these products with unstimulated pre-transplant donor and recipient T cells. Of the roughly 24 intestinal transplant recipients enrolled in the cohort, one of whom was a retransplant, 3 patients without pretransplant specimens were excluded. A peak of at least 4% donor T cells among recipient peripheral blood mononuclear cells was the definition used for donor T cell macrochimerism. Instead of going to the commercial service, samples from a few later patients were sequenced in-house on an Illumina MiSeq and processed with MiXCR. Summary of the overall study and its limitations: Patients with donor T cell macrochimerism had high GvH to HvG T cell clonal ratios in their allografts. The relatively low number and heterogeneity of intestinal transplant patients limited the conclusions. GvH clones were detected in recipient bone marrow, and some of these GvH clones were observed earlier in ileal mucosa or blood, consistent with an intestinal mucosal origin. Peak levels of circulating GvH clones were associated with declines in HvG clones early after transplant.

Library creation used the immunoSEQ multiplex PCR assay. For most patients, genomic DNA was isolated with the Qiagen DNeasy Blood and Tissue Kit and sent frozen to Adaptive Biotechnologies for TCR sequencing. For most patients, high-throughput TCR-beta CDR3 sequencing of genomic DNA was performed by Adaptive Biotechnologies. The authors' analysis ran thus. TCR sequencing data were retrieved from Adaptive's ImmunoSEQ software for about 17 patients, whereas a few other patients were processed with MiXCR and VDJtools. To correct CD4 versus CD8 sorting errors, sequences present in both subsets at a frequency ratio below 5:1 were removed. CDR3 nucleotide sequences shared between donor and recipient were removed because the origin of such sequences could not be assigned. To be classed as alloreactive, a clone needed at least 2-fold expansion over unstimulated cells and a minimum CFSE-low frequency of 0.002% (template counts) or 0.001% (read counts). Clones were considered mappable if detected in sequenced pre-transplant spleen, lymph node, or MLR CFSE-low populations of the donor or recipient. Cumulative frequency of alloreactive clones was calculated as a percentage of all sequences weighted by copy number. Sourced from immuneACCESS, this table was stored by TCRdb with only in-frame sequences that have V and J called. A share of the clones is absent; for the studies checked, an unresolved V gene accounts for under half, and the remainder has no known explanation. The DNA was the basis for D and trimming; V, J and clone size are from that table. The sample table records just under 65,000 clones; roughly 90% of these occur just once. The ten largest clones capture approximately 1.5% of the sample.

The time point label of this sample denotes: cells obtained before transplantation from donor or recipient. CD3+CD4+ and CD3+CD8+ populations were FACS-sorted from unstimulated pre-transplant donor and recipient cells taken from spleen or lymph nodes. As regards this clone: The target of this receptor is not known. Qualities for individual bases were not recorded, and no much larger clone is one base off.

From the cysteine through the phenylalanine, the CDR3 covers 18 amino acids. The sequence is cut down to CDR3 DNA, 54 bases in frame from base 1. The V end loses 2 bases and the J end loses 0 bases, and a stretch of 17 bases separates them. CDR1 and CDR2 are read off the germline V gene as SGHVS and FNYEAQ. The specimen comprised unstimulated CD8+ T cells sorted from spleen or lymph node cells, sampled before transplant. This receptor was taken from a human donor who was the organ donor for an intestinal transplant. This chain joins TRBV7-6 to TRBJ1-3; tentative D gene TRBD1, with 6 bases matching. The DNA is as follows: TGTGCCAGCAGCTTATTCCGTCGGGACAAAGACTCTGGAAACACCATATATTTT. Its translation is CASSLFRRDKDSGNTIYF.